This entry lists 13 T cell receptor beta chains sequenced from one sample in a study of shared clonotypes between healthy human individuals. Using immunoSEQ multiplex PCR, the repertoire was profiled, and TCRdb retains in-frame clones only, with some absent. The data show around 1.6 million clones, 95% to 99% seen once. The sample comprised naive CD4+ T cells sorted from blood. Subset reported: CD45RA+ positively selected. These TCRs come from a man younger than 40 in good health.

The CDR3 sequence is CASSLVYMSNEQFF. CDR3 DNA sequence: TGCGCCAGCAGCTTGGTCTACATGTCGAATGAGCAGTTCTTC. The chain links TRBV5-1 to TRBJ2-1; no clear D gene. V gave up 0 bases and J gave up 7 bases, with 11 bases separating them. In germline, CDR1 is SGHRS, CDR2 YFSETQ. This CDR3 comprises 14 residues.

The rearrangement links TRBV28 to TRBJ2-5, with TRBD2 matching 8 bases. Germline V CDR1 and CDR2: MDHEN, SYDVKM. After removal of 10 bases from V and 6 bases from J, the junction contained 7 bases not matched to a gene. The CDR3 is 12 residues long. The DNA of the CDR3 is TGTGCCACCACCGGGAGGGGAAAGACCCAGTACTTC. It encodes CATTGRGKTQYF.

The DNA for the CDR3 is TGTGCCAGCAGCACTACCGGGACTAGCGGACGCGGGGAGCTGTTTTTT. Protein product: CASSTTGTSGRGELFF. V gene TRBV7-3 combines with J gene TRBJ2-2, with TRBD2 matching 11 bases. This CDR3 has 16 residues. Germline V gives CDR1 SGHTA, CDR2 FQGTGA. The junction had 9 bases not matched to a gene; V was cut back by 5 bases and J by 7 bases.

The chain has TRBV10-3 and TRBJ1-1; 9 nucleotides line up with TRBD1. CDR3 length equals 14 residues. V shed 6 bases and J 1 base; nucleotides not matched to a gene: 3. The germline V gene has CDR1 ENHRY and CDR2 SYGVKD. The CDR3 loop reads CAIRDRGTNTEAFF. As DNA, the CDR3 is TGTGCCATCAGGGACAGGGGTACGAACACTGAAGCTTTCTTT.

The CDR3 DNA sequence: TGTGCCAGCTCAGAGGGACTGGGGTACGAGCAGTACTTC. Translating it yields CASSEGLGYEQYF. The chain is built from TRBV18 and TRBJ2-7, with D maybe TRBD2 (6 bases). V lost 5 bases and J lost 4, with 12 bases in between. Germline V gives CDR1 KGHSH, CDR2 LQKENI. CDR3 length: 13 amino acids.

For this clone: Other DNA sequences of this sample code for an identical CDR3. The V call is TRBV18, the J call TRBJ2-7, with D hard to call. Germline V gene lookup returns CDR1 KGHSH and CDR2 LQKENI. Trimming stripped 2 bases from V and 3 bases from J, with 5 bases between. CDR3 length equals 12 residues. The CDR3 DNA follows: TGTGCCAGCTCACCAACAAGCTACGAGCAGTACTTC. Its protein product is CASSPTSYEQYF.

This chain uses TRBV14 with TRBJ2-3, with D possibly being TRBD1 or TRBD2 (5 bases each). CDR3 length equals 16 residues. Per germline, CDR1 SGHDN and CDR2 FVKESK. V lost 1 base and J 1 base, leaving 12 bases between the germline ends. The CDR3 sequence: CASSQGPGRGTDTQYF. CDR3 DNA sequence: TGTGCCAGCAGCCAAGGTCCGGGACGAGGCACAGATACGCAGTATTTT.

The chain links TRBV18 to TRBJ2-7, with 8 bases fitting TRBD1. This CDR3 region has 14 residues. V lost 3 bases to trimming and J lost 6 bases; unmatched junction nucleotides: 7. CDR1 is KGHSH, CDR2 LQKENI, per germline. DNA of the CDR3: TGTGCCAGCTCACCCTGGCAGGGGGCCACCGAGCAGTACTTC. Translated, it gives CASSPWQGATEQYF.

The rearrangement links TRBV5-1 to TRBJ2-1, with TRBD1 as a possible D gene (5 bases). Germline CDR1 and CDR2: SGHRS and YFSETQ. V was clipped by 0 bases and J by 2 bases, with 9 bases between them. The CDR3 length is 15 residues. As DNA, the CDR3 is TGCGCCAGCAGCTTGGGACAGCCAGCCTACAATGAGCAGTTCTTC. This encodes CASSLGQPAYNEQFF.

The chain uses TRBV30 and TRBJ2-5; perhaps TRBD2 as D (6 bases). Deletions cut 3 bases from V and 7 bases from J, with 24 bases between. The CDR3 is 16 amino acids. In germline, CDR1 is GTSNPN, CDR2 SVGIG (reference sequence). CDR3 DNA sequence: TGTGCCTGGAGCGGGGGTGACAGTAACATGCTACGGACCCAGTACTTC. It yields the protein CAWSGGDSNMLRTQYF.

V is TRBV9 and J is TRBJ2-1; 11 nucleotides match TRBD2. Germline CDR1 reads SGDLS; CDR2 reads YYNGEE. The CDR3 length is 17 residues. V lost 0 bases and J lost 4; bases outside the gene matches: 6. This chain's CDR3 is CASSVALAGGRYNEQFF. CDR3 coding DNA: TGTGCCAGCAGCGTAGCTCTAGCGGGAGGACGATACAATGAGCAGTTCTTC.

This chain joins TRBV6-5 and TRBJ2-7; D unclear. V dropped 5 bases and J dropped 0 bases, with 8 bases sitting between them. The CDR3 has 13 amino acids. Germline loops: CDR1 MNHEY, CDR2 SVGAGI. The CDR3 DNA reads as TGTGCCAGCAGTCTGGGCCTCTCCTACGAGCAGTACTTC. Translated, it gives CASSLGLSYEQYF.

The chain combines TRBV5-1 with TRBJ2-7; D is possibly TRBD2 (5 bases). CDR1 SGHRS and CDR2 YFSETQ come from the germline V gene. V gave up 4 bases and J gave up 0 bases, with 11 bases separating them. This CDR3 region has 14 residues. The DNA for the CDR3 is TGCGCCAGCAGCCCCTCAGGAGGCTCCTACGAGCAGTACTTC. Protein: CASSPSGGSYEQYF. Supplemented by reference TRBV5-1 and TRBJ2-7, the full variable domain reads KAGVTQTPRYLIKTRGQQVTLSCSPISGHRSVSWYQQTPGQGLQFLFEYFSETQRNKGNFPGRFSGRQFSNSRSEMNVSTLELGDSALYLCASSPSGGSYEQYFGPGTRLTVT.